The subject of this entry is one T cell receptor beta chain. No antigen is known for it. The entry originates in a study of T cells and Merkel cell carcinoma outcomes. The study, taken as a whole, reports: Reportedly, T-cell repertoire with density predicts Merkel cell carcinoma outcomes.

Per the germline V gene, CDR1 is SGHAT and CDR2 is FQNNGV. The V end was cut by 1 base, the J end by 1 base, with 13 bases between. This CDR3 has 17 amino acids. Repertoires were generated with immunoSEQ multiplex PCR, while TCRdb's copy carries only in-frame clones and drops some. The sample has several hundred clones, more than 70% seen once. V gene TRBV11-2 combines with J gene TRBJ2-2; D might be TRBD1 or TRBD2, each matching 5 bases. Sequencing was carried out using tumor tissue from Merkel cell carcinoma. This TCR was sampled from a human donor with Merkel cell carcinoma. Some clones in this sample may be carry-over from other donors' samples. This CDR3 reads CASSLGVAGRNTGELFF. The CDR3 DNA is TGTGCCAGCAGCTTAGGGGTAGCAGGGAGGAACACCGGGGAGCTGTTTTTT. Supplemented by reference TRBV11-2 and TRBJ2-2, the full variable domain reads EAGVAQSPRYKIIEKRQSVAFWCNPISGHATLYWYQQILGQGPKLLIQFQNNGVVDDSQLPKDRFSAERLKGVDSTLKIQPAKLEDSAVYLCASSLGVAGRNTGELFFGEGSRLTVL.